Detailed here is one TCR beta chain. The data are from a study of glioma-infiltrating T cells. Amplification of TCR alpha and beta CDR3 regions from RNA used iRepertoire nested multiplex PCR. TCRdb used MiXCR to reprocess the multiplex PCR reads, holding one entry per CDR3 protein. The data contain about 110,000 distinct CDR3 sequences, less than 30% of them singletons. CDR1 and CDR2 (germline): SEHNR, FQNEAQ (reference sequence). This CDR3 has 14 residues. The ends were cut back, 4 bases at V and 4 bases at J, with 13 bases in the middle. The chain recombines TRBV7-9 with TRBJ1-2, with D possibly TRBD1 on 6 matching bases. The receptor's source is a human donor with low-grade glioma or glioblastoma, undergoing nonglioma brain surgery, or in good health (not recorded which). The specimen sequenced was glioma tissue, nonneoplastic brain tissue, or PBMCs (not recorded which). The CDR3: CASSSWTATYGYTF. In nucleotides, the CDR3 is TGTGCCAGCAGCTCGTGGACAGCTACCTATGGCTACACCTTC. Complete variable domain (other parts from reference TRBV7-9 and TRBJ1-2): DTGVSQNPRHKITKRGQNVTFRCDPISEHNRLYWYRQTLGQGPEFLTYFQNEAQLEKSRLLSDRFSAERPKGSFSTLEIQRTEQGDSAMYLCASSSWTATYGYTFGSGTRLTVV.